This T cell receptor (beta chain) is from a study of CD8 T cells in Susac syndrome. With respect to this clonotype: As yet, its antigen is unknown.

Reverse transcription of roughly 0.45 to 1 ug RNA was carried out with random hexamers. The CDR3 of TCR beta was amplified by immunoSEQ multiplex PCR across 54 Vbeta and 13 Jbeta. TCRdb re-called the immunoSEQ multiplex PCR reads with MiXCR, one entry per CDR3 protein. In the table there are 140,000 to 150,000 distinct CDR3 sequences, approximately 95% of which are singletons. Sequencing of TCR beta covered CD8+ and CD4+ T cells obtained from blood. Negative isolation was applied to CD8+ and CD4+ T cells, and FACS enrichment was applied to TEMRA cells. Whole-study findings and limits: It was acknowledged by the study that relatively few individuals were included in its TCR sequencing and HLA analysis.

The material sequenced was CD4+ T cells from PBMCs. The sequence derives from a human donor with multiple sclerosis.

CDR3 loop: CASLAGTGGTEAFF. In DNA form, the CDR3 reads TGTGCCAGCCTAGCGGGGACAGGGGGCACTGAAGCTTTCTTT. The V call is TRBV7-9, the J call TRBJ1-1, with TRBD1 matching over 11 bases. V shed 8 bases and J 4 bases; nucleotides not matched to a gene: 6. The germline V gene encodes CDR1 SEHNR and CDR2 FQNEAQ (reference sequence). The CDR3 spans 14 residues.